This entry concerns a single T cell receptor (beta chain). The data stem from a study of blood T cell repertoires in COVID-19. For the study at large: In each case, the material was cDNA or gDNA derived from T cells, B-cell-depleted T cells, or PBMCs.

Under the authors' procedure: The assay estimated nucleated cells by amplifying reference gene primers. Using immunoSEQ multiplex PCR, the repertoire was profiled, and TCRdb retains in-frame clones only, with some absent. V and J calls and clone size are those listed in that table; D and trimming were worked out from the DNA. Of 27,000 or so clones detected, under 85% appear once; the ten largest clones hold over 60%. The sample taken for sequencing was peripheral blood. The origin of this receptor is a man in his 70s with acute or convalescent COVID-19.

The CDR3 coding sequence is TGTGCCAGCAGTGGACAGGTTTGGCAGCCCCAGCATTTT. This translates into CASSGQVWQPQHF. The chain joins TRBV2 to TRBJ1-5; D might be TRBD1 (6 bases). CDR3 length equals 13 residues. Germline V lookup: CDR1 SNHLY, CDR2 FYNNEI. Trimming shortened V by 4 bases and J by 7 bases, and 11 bases separated the two germline ends.